This entry lists 31 T cell receptor beta chains sequenced from one sample in a study of T cell responses to AZD1222 COVID-19 vaccine. Measured with immunoSEQ multiplex PCR; TCRdb has only the in-frame clones, and not every one. The sample has 100,000 to 150,000 clones; approximately 89% are singletons. This material consisted of peripheral blood, taken on day 0 of AZD1222 vaccination. The receptors come from an adult in good health.

The V gene is TRBV7-6, the J gene TRBJ1-1; D not certain. CDR1 and CDR2 from the germline V gene are SGHVS and FNYEAQ. Trimming took off 1 base at V and 0 bases at J, with 9 bases between the two ends. The CDR3 is made up of 15 amino acids. The CDR3 DNA is TGTGCCAGCAGCTTAGTGGTCGGACTGAACACTGAAGCTTTCTTT. Protein product: CASSLVVGLNTEAFF.

V gene TRBV15 combines with J gene TRBJ2-7; 7 nucleotides line up with TRBD1. CDR1 and CDR2 from the germline V gene are LNHNV and YYDKDF (reference sequence). The V segment lost 3 bases and the J segment 0 bases; nucleotides outside the gene matches: 5. The CDR3 spans 15 residues. CDR3 bases: TGTGCCACCAGCAGTACAGGGGACAGCTCCTACGAGCAGTACTTC. Translated: CATSSTGDSSYEQYF.

This chain uses TRBV29-1 with TRBJ2-1; D is ambiguous. The length of the CDR3 is 13 residues. In germline, CDR1 is SQVTM, CDR2 ANQGSEA. Trimming took 4 bases from V and 5 from J, leaving 12 bases between them. Here the CDR3 reads CSVAVVLNNEQFF. The CDR3 DNA reads TGCAGCGTTGCTGTGGTCCTAAACAATGAGCAGTTCTTC.

CDR3 bases: TGTGCCAGCACATCAAGTCCGGGACAAATGAACACTGAAGCTTTCTTT. Amino acids: CASTSSPGQMNTEAFF. The chain couples TRBV2 to TRBJ1-1, with D possibly being TRBD1 (6 bases). The length of the CDR3 is 16 residues. The V end lost 7 bases, the J end lost 0 bases, and 18 bases lay between the germline ends. Germline V gene lookup returns CDR1 SNHLY and CDR2 FYNNEI. The full variable domain, its missing parts supplied by reference TRBV2 and TRBJ1-1, is EPEVTQTPSHQVTQMGQEVILRCVPISNHLYFYWYRQILGQKVEFLVSFYNNEISEKSEIFDDQFSVERPDGSNFTLKIRSTKLEDSAMYFCASTSSPGQMNTEAFFGQGTRLTVV.

The chain carries TRBV9 and TRBJ2-5, with 7 positions matching TRBD2. Per the germline V gene, CDR1 is SGDLS and CDR2 is YYNGEE. The CDR3 totals 14 residues. The V gene end was trimmed by 0 bases and the J gene end by 5 bases; junction bases not matched to a gene: 4. The CDR3 DNA reads as TGTGCCAGCAGCGTAGATACTAGCGCGGAGACCCAGTACTTC. Encoded protein: CASSVDTSAETQYF.

V and J are TRBV27 and TRBJ1-1; no clear D. V dropped 5 bases and J dropped 0 bases, with 7 bases sitting between them. The CDR3 is 13 amino acids. CDR1 is MNHEY, CDR2 SMNVEV, per germline (reference sequence). The CDR3 DNA reads as TGTGCCAGCAGTCCCTGGGTGAACACTGAAGCTTTCTTT. Protein product: CASSPWVNTEAFF.

V is TRBV5-1 and J is TRBJ2-3, with D perhaps matching TRBD2 (6 bases). CDR3 length equals 16 residues. The V gene lost 4 bases and the J gene lost 4 bases, with 19 bases spanning the gap. From germline, CDR1 is SGHRS and CDR2 YFSETQ. The CDR3 DNA reads as TGCGCCAGCAGCGGGGGGACGTGGGGTGGATCAGATACGCAGTATTTT. Translating it yields CASSGGTWGGSDTQYF.

This chain uses TRBV3-1 (or the pseudogene TRBV3-2) with TRBJ2-5; TRBD1 is a possible D gene (6 bases). V was cut by 1 base and J by 1 base, with 10 bases left in between. Germline CDR1 is LGHDT and CDR2 is YNNKEL (reference sequence). The CDR3 contains 15 residues. In nucleotides, the CDR3 is TGTGCCAGCAGCCAAGCCCAGGGGTCCCAAGAGACCCAGTACTTC. This encodes CASSQAQGSQETQYF.

This clone has just one count. This chain uses TRBV5-8 with TRBJ2-1; 9 nucleotides agree with TRBD2. V shed 4 bases and J 1 base; nucleotides not matched to a gene: 12. In germline, CDR1 is SGHTS, CDR2 YDEGEE. The length of the CDR3 is 18 residues. In nucleotides, the CDR3 is TGTGCCAGCAGCCGACGTCTGCGGGAGGGCCGTTCCTACAATGAGCAGTTCTTC. It yields the protein CASSRRLREGRSYNEQFF.

The chain links TRBV12-3 or TRBV12-4 to TRBJ1-1; TRBD1 agrees at 8 bases. V was pared by 5 bases and J by 2 bases, with 1 base of the junction left unmatched. CDR3 length: 13 residues. The CDR3 sequence is CASSGQGNTEAFF. CDR3 in DNA: TGTGCCAGCAGTGGACAGGGTAACACTGAAGCTTTCTTT.

In its sample, this clone was seen once. This chain joins TRBV7-3 and TRBJ2-3; D might be TRBD1 or TRBD2, each matching 5 bases. This CDR3 has 14 amino acids. Trimming left V 5 bases short and J 2 bases short, with 11 bases between. CDR1 is SGHTA and CDR2 is FQGTGA in the germline V gene. The CDR3 DNA reads as TGTGCCAGCAGCGTCGGGACCAACACAGATACGCAGTATTTT. This codes for CASSVGTNTDTQYF.

The V and J genes are TRBV19 and TRBJ1-1; 10 bases map to TRBD1. Germline CDR1 is LNHDA and CDR2 is SQIVND (reference sequence). After removal of 1 base from V and 0 bases from J, the junction contained 2 bases not matched to a gene. The CDR3 is made up of 16 amino acids. CDR3: CASSIGGTGVNTEAFF. CDR3 bases: TGTGCCAGTAGTATAGGGGGGACAGGGGTGAACACTGAAGCTTTCTTT.

The DNA of the CDR3 is TGTGCCAGCAGTGAAGCGATGGCGGGAGCCTATGAGCAGTTCTTC. Translation gives CASSEAMAGAYEQFF. The chain uses TRBV6-1 and TRBJ2-1; 7 bases are a match to TRBD2. The CDR3 length is 15 residues. With V trimmed by 0 bases and J by 8 bases, 7 bases remained unmatched. From germline, CDR1 is MNHNS and CDR2 SASEGT.

The rearrangement joins TRBV6-5 to TRBJ1-2; D not certain. CDR1 is MNHEY and CDR2 is SVGAGI in the germline V gene. Between the trimmed V and J ends, which lost 3 bases and 0 bases, there was a span of 11 bases. The CDR3 sequence is 15 residues long. The CDR3 nucleotides are TGTGCCAGCAGTTATGACCCGGGAGCTAACTATGGCTACACCTTC. It specifies CASSYDPGANYGYTF.

This clone appeared a single time. This chain links TRBV5-1 with TRBJ2-1, with 8 bases aligning to TRBD2. Germline assignment: CDR1 SGHRS and CDR2 YFSETQ. V shed 0 bases and J 9 bases; nucleotides not matched to a gene: 11. The CDR3 totals 16 residues. CDR3 amino acids: CASSLEQLRAGGEQFF. The CDR3 nucleotides are TGCGCCAGCAGCTTGGAGCAGCTAAGGGCGGGAGGTGAGCAGTTCTTC. The full variable domain, completed using reference TRBV5-1 and TRBJ2-1, is KAGVTQTPRYLIKTRGQQVTLSCSPISGHRSVSWYQQTPGQGLQFLFEYFSETQRNKGNFPGRFSGRQFSNSRSEMNVSTLELGDSALYLCASSLEQLRAGGEQFFGPGTRLTVL.

The rearrangement links TRBV6-5 to TRBJ1-2; possibly TRBD1 for D (6 bases). CDR3 length equals 14 residues. CDR1 is MNHEY and CDR2 is SVGAGI in the germline V gene. Trimming removed 0 bases from V and 4 bases from J, with 9 bases in between. The CDR3 DNA reads TGTGCCAGCAGTTACTCGGACAGCGGCTATGGCTACACCTTC. Translation gives CASSYSDSGYGYTF.

The chain has TRBV9 and TRBJ2-3, with a possible D match to TRBD2 (6 bases). This CDR3 spans 13 amino acids. Germline assignment: CDR1 SGDLS and CDR2 YYNGEE. V lost 4 bases and J lost 8, with 14 bases in between. The CDR3 nucleotides read TGTGCCAGCAGCCCCTTCCTGGAGGGTACGCAGTATTTT. Translating it yields CASSPFLEGTQYF. Filled out from reference TRBV9 and TRBJ2-3, the complete variable domain reads DSGVTQTPKHLITATGQRVTLRCSPRSGDLSVYWYQQSLDQGLQFLIQYYNGEERAKGNILERFSAQQFPDLHSELNLSSLELGDSALYFCASSPFLEGTQYFGPGTRLTVL.

This clone was observed a handful of times. The chain employs TRBV3-1 (or the pseudogene TRBV3-2) and TRBJ2-1, with 12 bases aligning to TRBD2. In germline, CDR1 is LGHDT, CDR2 YNNKEL (reference sequence). The junction had 17 bases not matched to a gene; V was cut back by 1 base and J by 16 bases. This CDR3 is 17 amino acids long. The CDR3 loop is CASSQVCKPSGGANRFF. For the CDR3, the DNA is TGTGCCAGCAGCCAAGTCTGCAAACCTAGCGGGGGGGCCAATCGATTCTTC.

The chain couples TRBV29-1 to TRBJ1-2; a weak D match, TRBD1 (5 bases). Deletions cut 2 bases from V and 4 bases from J, with 20 bases between. This CDR3 contains 16 residues. The germline V gene encodes CDR1 SQVTM and CDR2 ANQGSEA. The CDR3 bases are TGCAGCGTTGAAATCGGTGGGGCAGGGAACACCTATGGCTACACCTTC. It is translated as CSVEIGGAGNTYGYTF.

This clone was seen a single time. This chain links TRBV24-1 with TRBJ2-1; D possibly matches TRBD1 or TRBD2 (6 bases each). The germline CDR1 and CDR2 sequences are KGHDR and SFDVKD. The CDR3 totals 14 residues. The V end was cut by 3 bases, the J end by 10 bases, with 15 bases between. Here the CDR3 reads CATSDPRPGGEQFF. In DNA form, the CDR3 reads TGTGCCACCAGTGATCCCCGGCCCGGGGGCGAGCAGTTCTTC.

This clone was counted a single time. V usage is TRBV28 and J usage is TRBJ2-6, with D maybe TRBD1 (5 bases). Looked up from germline, CDR1 is MDHEN and CDR2 is SYDVKM. The ends were cut back, 2 bases at V and 1 base at J, with 6 bases in the middle. This CDR3 region has 15 residues. In DNA, the CDR3 is TGTGCCAGCAGTTTACCAGGGTCTGGGGCCAACGTCCTGACTTTC. It is translated as CASSLPGSGANVLTF.

The chain carries TRBV20-1 and TRBJ2-1; perhaps TRBD2 as D (6 bases). Germline loops: CDR1 DFQATT, CDR2 SNEGSKA (reference sequence). V dropped 3 bases and J dropped 7 bases, with 10 bases sitting between them. The CDR3 is 12 amino acids. The CDR3 DNA follows: TGCAGTGCTAGTATGCGGGGTAATGAGCAGTTCTTC. Translated, it gives CSASMRGNEQFF.

The CDR3 sequence: CASSSDRVGGYTF. Written as DNA, the CDR3 is TGTGCCAGCAGCTCCGACAGGGTGGGGGGCTACACCTTC. The V call is TRBV5-4, the J call TRBJ1-2; 7 nucleotides line up with TRBD1. J gave up 8 bases and V 3 bases, and 7 bases lay outside the gene matches. Germline-derived CDR1 and CDR2 are SGHNT and YYREEE (reference sequence). The CDR3 sequence is 13 residues long.

This sequence joins TRBV18 and TRBJ1-2, with TRBD1 matching over 8 bases. The germline V gene has CDR1 KGHSH and CDR2 LQKENI. V gave up 4 bases and J gave up 5 bases; unmatched junction bases: 15. The CDR3 is made up of 17 amino acids. For the CDR3, the DNA is TGTGCCAGCTCACAAGGGGCGTTGGCAGGGGGCGCTTATGGCTACACCTTC. Translating gives CASSQGALAGGAYGYTF.

The chain couples TRBV5-4 to TRBJ2-3, with no clear D. Trimming shortened V by 4 bases and J by 6 bases, and 21 bases separated the two germline ends. CDR3 size: 16 residues. Germline-derived CDR1 and CDR2 are SGHNT and YYREEE (reference sequence). The chain's CDR3 is CASSPVGPGGADTQYF. CDR3 DNA: TGTGCCAGCAGCCCCGTTGGGCCAGGTGGTGCGGATACGCAGTATTTT.

This chain links TRBV11-2 with TRBJ2-5; 12 bases match TRBD2. Germline V gives CDR1 SGHAT, CDR2 FQNNGV. The trim removed 3 bases at V and 5 bases at J, leaving 10 bases unmatched. This CDR3 region has 17 residues. CDR3 region: CASSFPSGRALWETQYF. DNA of the CDR3: TGTGCCAGCAGCTTTCCTAGCGGGAGGGCCTTGTGGGAGACCCAGTACTTC.

This sequence joins TRBV30 and TRBJ2-3; D may be TRBD1 (6 bases). The CDR3 totals 12 residues. Trimming pared 4 bases from V and 6 bases from J, leaving 11 bases between. Germline assignment: CDR1 GTSNPN and CDR2 SVGIG (reference sequence). CDR3 in amino acids: CAWTSTGDTQYF. CDR3 coding DNA: TGTGCCTGGACCTCTACAGGGGATACGCAGTATTTT.

The chain uses TRBV27 and TRBJ1-4, with D unclear. The CDR3 totals 14 residues. V shed 4 bases and J shed 0 bases, with 6 bases lying between them. Germline loops: CDR1 MNHEY, CDR2 SMNVEV (reference sequence). CDR3 residues: CASSSVTTNEKLFF. In DNA, the CDR3 is TGTGCCAGCAGTTCAGTTACAACTAATGAAAAACTGTTTTTT.

The rearrangement joins TRBV2 to TRBJ1-6; no reliable D call. Trimming removed 3 bases from V and 10 bases from J, with 7 bases in between. CDR3 length equals 12 residues. From germline, CDR1 is SNHLY and CDR2 FYNNEI. The CDR3 spells CASSDVGSPLHF. The CDR3 DNA reads as TGTGCCAGCAGTGATGTCGGATCACCCCTCCACTTT.

The chain combines TRBV5-1 with TRBJ2-2, with 7 bases identical to TRBD1. CDR1 and CDR2 (germline): SGHRS, YFSETQ. The ends lost 2 bases at V and 0 bases at J; junction bases unmatched: 1. CDR3 length equals 15 residues. CDR3 nucleotide sequence: TGCGCCAGCAGCTTCGGGACAGCGAACACCGGGGAGCTGTTTTTT. As protein: CASSFGTANTGELFF. Filled out from reference TRBV5-1 and TRBJ2-2, the complete variable domain reads KAGVTQTPRYLIKTRGQQVTLSCSPISGHRSVSWYQQTPGQGLQFLFEYFSETQRNKGNFPGRFSGRQFSNSRSEMNVSTLELGDSALYLCASSFGTANTGELFFGEGSRLTVL.

The CDR3, as DNA: TGTGCCACCAGTGATTTTACCGTCAATGAGCAGTTCTTC. This encodes CATSDFTVNEQFF. The rearrangement joins TRBV24-1 to TRBJ2-1; D unresolved. There are 13 residues in the CDR3. CDR1 and CDR2 (germline): KGHDR, SFDVKD. Trimming took off 1 base at V and 6 bases at J, with 6 bases between the two ends.